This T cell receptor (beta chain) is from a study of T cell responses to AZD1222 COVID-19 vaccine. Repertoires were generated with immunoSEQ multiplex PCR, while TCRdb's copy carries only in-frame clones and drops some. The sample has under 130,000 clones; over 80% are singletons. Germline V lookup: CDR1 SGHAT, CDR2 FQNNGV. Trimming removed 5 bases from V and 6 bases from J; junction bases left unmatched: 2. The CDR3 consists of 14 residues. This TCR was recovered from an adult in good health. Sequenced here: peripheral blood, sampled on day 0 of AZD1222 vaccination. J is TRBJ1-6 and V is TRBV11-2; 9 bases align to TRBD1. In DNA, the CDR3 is TGTGCCAGCAGCCGGGGACAGGGTAATTCACCCCTCCACTTT. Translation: CASSRGQGNSPLHF.